This T cell receptor beta chain comes out of a study of T-cell memory formation after mild COVID-19. The study, taken as a whole, reports: Second-wave clones peaking on day 37 lacked confirmed SARS-CoV-2 specificity. The pre-infection memory compartment contained some responding clones, suggesting cross-reactive memory joined. The main location of contracting CD4+ clones was CM and EM, and that of contracting CD8+ clones was EMRA. Clones that contracted from day 15 to 85 were balanced CD4/CD8, while later expanders leaned CD4+.

This clonotype was seen more than once but under ten times. The antigen remains undetermined. Via MiXCR, TCRdb re-called the 5' RACE reads, giving one row per CDR3 protein. The sample carries about 68,000 distinct CDR3 sequences, 16% recorded once. Trimming stripped 0 bases from V and 8 bases from J, with 10 bases between. The CDR3 extends over 13 amino acids. Germline V gene data show CDR1 as LGHNA and CDR2 as YSLEER. This chain links TRBV4-3 with TRBJ1-1; possibly TRBD1 for D (6 bases). The sequence was collected from an adult woman who had mild COVID-19 (a few samples of this study predate the infection). Cell type and time point are not known. Sequenced sample: PBMCs or a T cell subset sorted from them (not recorded which). This CDR3 reads CASSQDRGLEAFF. The CDR3 DNA reads TGCGCCAGCAGCCAAGACAGGGGATTGGAAGCTTTCTTT.